The clone carrying this T cell receptor (beta chain) showed up just a few times. Its antigen is unknown. TCRdb recomputed calls from the 5' RACE reads with MiXCR, one row per CDR3 protein. The profile shows about 700,000 distinct CDR3 sequences, around 8.3% of them singletons. The data were taken from a study of identical twins. Study-wide results and limits: Sharing of beta out-of-frame sequences by twins showed a weaker excess.

The CDR3 extends over 20 amino acids. These data are also associated with another study on yellow fever vaccine responses in identical twins.

The V call is TRBV21-1, the J call TRBJ1-1. TRBV21-1 is a listed pseudogene. The sequence was obtained from a woman younger than 35 in good health. The sequenced material came from PBMCs. CDR3 bases: TGTGCCAGCAGCAAAGGGGTCGACAGGAAGGGACAAGAGGGGAACACTGAAGCTTTCTTT. It codes for CASSKGVDRKGQEGNTEAFF.